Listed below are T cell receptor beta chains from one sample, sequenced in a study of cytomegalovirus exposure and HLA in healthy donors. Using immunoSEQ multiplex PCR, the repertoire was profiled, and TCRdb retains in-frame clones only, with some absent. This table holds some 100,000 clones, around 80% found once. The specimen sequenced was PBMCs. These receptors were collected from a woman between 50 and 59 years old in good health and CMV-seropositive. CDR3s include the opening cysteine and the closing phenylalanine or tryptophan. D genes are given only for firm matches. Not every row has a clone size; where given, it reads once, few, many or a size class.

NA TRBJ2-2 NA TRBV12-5 TGTGCTAGTGGACGCGTTGGGCAGGCGAACACCGGGGAGCTGTTTTTT CASGRVGQANTGELFF
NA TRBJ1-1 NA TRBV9 TGTGCCAGCAGCGTCAAGCCTGGAGGCACTGAAGCTTTCTTT CASSVKPGGTEAFF
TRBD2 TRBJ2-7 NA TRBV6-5 TGTGCCAGCAGTTACGAGTCTAGCGGCTCCTACGAGCAGTACTTC CASSYESSGSYEQYF
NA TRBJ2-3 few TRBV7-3 TGTGCCAGCAGCTTAGGAGGGGGGGGCCGCTCTCCTACGCAGTATTTT CASSLGGGGRSPTQYF
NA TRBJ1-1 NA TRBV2 TGTGCCAGCAGACTACAGGCGAACACTGAAGCTTTCTTT CASRLQANTEAFF
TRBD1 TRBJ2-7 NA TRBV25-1 TGTGCCAGCAGTGAAGACAGGGGTCCCTACGAGCAGTACTTC CASSEDRGPYEQYF
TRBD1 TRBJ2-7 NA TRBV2 TGTGCCAGCAGAAGACAGGGGGTCGACGAGCAGTACTTC CASRRQGVDEQYF
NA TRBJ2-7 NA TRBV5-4 TGTGCCAGCAGCTTTCTTAGGGGAATACACTCCTACGAGCAGTACTTC CASSFLRGIHSYEQYF
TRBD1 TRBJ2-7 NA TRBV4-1 TGCGCCAGCAGCCCGTGGGACAGATCCTACGAGCAGTACTTC CASSPWDRSYEQYF
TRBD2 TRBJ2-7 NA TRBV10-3 TGTGCCATCAGGACTAGCGGGGGATCGTCCGAGCAGTACTTC CAIRTSGGSSEQYF
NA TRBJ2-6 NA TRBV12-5 TGTGCTAGTGCCCCGAGTGGGGCCAACGTCCTGACTTTC CASAPSGANVLTF
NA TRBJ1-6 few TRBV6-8 TGTGCCAGCAGTTACGGGAGCTGGTGGGACACCCATAATTCACCCCTCCACTTT CASSYGSWWDTHNSPLHF
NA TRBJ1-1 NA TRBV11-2 TGTGCCAGCAGCTTAGTGGGCGGAGGGCGCACTGAAGCTTTCTTT CASSLVGGGRTEAFF
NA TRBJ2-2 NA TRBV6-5 TGTGCCAGCAGGTCCCAGAACACCGGGGAGCTGTTTTTT CASRSQNTGELFF
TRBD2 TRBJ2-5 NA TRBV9 TGTGCCAGCAGTCAGAGCGGGGGGGCCGGAGAGACCCAGTACTTC CASSQSGGAGETQYF
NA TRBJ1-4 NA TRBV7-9 TGTGCCAGCAGCCCAGGGGCAACTAATGAAAAACTGTTTTTT CASSPGATNEKLFF
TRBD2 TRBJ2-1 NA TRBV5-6 TGTGCCAGCAGCTCCGGGACTAGTGGCTTTCGGGAGCAGTTCTTC CASSSGTSGFREQFF
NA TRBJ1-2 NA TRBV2 TGTGCCAGCTGGAGGGGGGGTGGCTACACCTTC CASWRGGGYTF
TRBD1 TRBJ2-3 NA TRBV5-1 TGCGCCAGCAATCCCACAGGGGGCACAGATACGCAGTATTTT CASNPTGGTDTQYF
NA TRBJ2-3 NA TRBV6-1 TGTGCCAGCAGCTGGGGCGGGGTAGATACGCAGTATTTT CASSWGGVDTQYF
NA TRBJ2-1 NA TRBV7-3 TGTGCCAGCAGCTCAAGGGAGAGCTCCTACAATGAGCAGTTCTTC CASSSRESSYNEQFF
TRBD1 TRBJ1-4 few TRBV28 TGTGCCAGCGGTTTGAGAAGGGGACAGGGTAGTGAAAAACTGTTTTTT CASGLRRGQGSEKLFF
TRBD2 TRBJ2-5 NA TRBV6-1 TGTGCCAGCAGTGATCGTCTAACTAGCGGGAGGCAAGAGACCCAGTACTTC CASSDRLTSGRQETQYF
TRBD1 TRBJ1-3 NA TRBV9 TGTGCCAGCAGCGTAGGGGATTTGGGACAGGGGGCGGGGGGAAACACCATATATTTT CASSVGDLGQGAGGNTIYF
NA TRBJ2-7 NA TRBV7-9 TGTGCCAGCAGCGTGGCCAGGGGCGGCGAGCAGTACTTC CASSVARGGEQYF
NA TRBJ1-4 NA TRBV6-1 TGTGCCAGCAGATCCTTCGCGGGGGTTAATGAAAAACTGTTTTTT CASRSFAGVNEKLFF
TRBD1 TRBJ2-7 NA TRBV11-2 TGTGCCAGCAGCTTAGGCCCGACAGGGCTAGAGGAGCAGTACTTC CASSLGPTGLEEQYF
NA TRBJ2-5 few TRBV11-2 TGTGCCAGCAGCTTAGAACTAGGGTTAGAGACCCAGTACTTC CASSLELGLETQYF
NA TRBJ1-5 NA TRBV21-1 TGTGCCAGCACCGACCACTCAGGGGATCAGCCCCAGCATTTT CASTDHSGDQPQHF
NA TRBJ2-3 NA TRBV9 TGTGCCAGCAGCGTAGCTTATCTCACAGATACGCAGTATTTT CASSVAYLTDTQYF
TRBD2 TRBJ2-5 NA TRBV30 TGTGCCTGGAGTGTACGAAGCGGGGGAGTAAGGTGGGAGACCCAGTACTTC CAWSVRSGGVRWETQYF
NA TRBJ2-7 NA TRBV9 TGTGCCAGCAGCGTAGGGCAGGGAGGCTACGAGCAGTACTTC CASSVGQGGYEQYF
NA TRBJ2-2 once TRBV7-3 TGTGCCAGCAGCACCTATTCCGGGGAGCTGTTTTTT CASSTYSGELFF
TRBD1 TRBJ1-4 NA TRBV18 TGTGCCAGCTCACCTCCAGTAGGACAGGACAATGAAAAACTGTTTTTT CASSPPVGQDNEKLFF